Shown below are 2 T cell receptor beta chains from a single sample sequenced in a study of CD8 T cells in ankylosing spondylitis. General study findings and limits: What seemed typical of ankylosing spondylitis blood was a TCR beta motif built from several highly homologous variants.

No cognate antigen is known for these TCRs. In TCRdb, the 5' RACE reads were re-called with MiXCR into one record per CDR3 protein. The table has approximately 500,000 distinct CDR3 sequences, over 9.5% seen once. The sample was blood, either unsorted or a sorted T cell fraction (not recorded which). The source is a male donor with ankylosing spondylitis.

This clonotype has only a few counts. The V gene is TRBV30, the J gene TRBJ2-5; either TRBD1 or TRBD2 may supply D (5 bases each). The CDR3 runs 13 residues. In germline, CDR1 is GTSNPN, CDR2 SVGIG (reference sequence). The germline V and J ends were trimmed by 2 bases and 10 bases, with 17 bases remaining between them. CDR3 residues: CAWSPGARGDQYF. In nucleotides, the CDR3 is TGTGCCTGGAGTCCCGGGGCGCGAGGGGACCAGTACTTC.

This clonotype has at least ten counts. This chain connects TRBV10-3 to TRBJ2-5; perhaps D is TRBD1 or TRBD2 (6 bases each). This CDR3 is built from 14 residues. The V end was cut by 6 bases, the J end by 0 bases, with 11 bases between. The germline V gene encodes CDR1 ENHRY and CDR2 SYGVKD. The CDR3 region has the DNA TGTGCCATCAGCCAGAGGGGGGACCAAGAGACCCAGTACTTC. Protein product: CAISQRGDQETQYF.